The rows below give T cell receptor beta chains drawn from one sample of a study of cytomegalovirus exposure and HLA in healthy donors. Profiled with immunoSEQ multiplex PCR; TCRdb holds only in-frame clones, not every one. The sample records some 160,000 clones, 70% to 80% being singletons. Material: PBMCs. These receptors originate from a male donor in good health and CMV-seronegative. Each CDR3 is given with its conserved first and last residue. A D gene is named only where the DNA matches it firmly. Expanded clones get a size class; other rows say once, few or many, or leave the size out.

J: TRBJ2-2
V: TRBV15
size: -
D: TRBD1
CDR3: CATSRDYGQAHPTGELFF
DNA: TGTGCCACCAGCAGAGATTACGGACAGGCGCACCCCACCGGGGAGCTGTTTTTT

J: TRBJ1-5
V: TRBV19
size: -
D: -
CDR3: CASSISGYGNQPQHF
DNA: TGTGCCAGTAGTATTTCAGGGTACGGCAATCAGCCCCAGCATTTT

J: TRBJ2-1
V: TRBV18
size: -
D: TRBD1
CDR3: CASSAPGQGNEQFF
DNA: TGTGCCAGCTCAGCTCCGGGACAGGGGAATGAGCAGTTCTTC

J: TRBJ1-1
V: TRBV5-5
size: once
D: TRBD1
CDR3: CASSRGGGQGARTEAFF
DNA: TGTGCCAGCAGCCGGGGAGGCGGACAGGGGGCGAGAACTGAAGCTTTCTTT

J: TRBJ2-7
V: TRBV7-9
size: -
D: -
CDR3: CASSSRGKDEQYF
DNA: TGTGCCAGCAGCTCGAGAGGGAAAGACGAGCAGTACTTC

J: TRBJ2-5
V: TRBV18
size: -
D: TRBD2
CDR3: CASSKLATQETQYF
DNA: TGTGCCAGCTCAAAACTAGCGACACAAGAGACCCAGTACTTC

J: TRBJ1-5
V: TRBV28
size: -
D: TRBD1
CDR3: CADGTGSQPQHF
DNA: TGTGCCGACGGGACAGGGAGTCAGCCCCAGCATTTT

J: TRBJ1-2
V: TRBV29-1
size: -
D: TRBD1
CDR3: CSVTGTGAFGGYTF
DNA: TGCAGCGTTACCGGGACAGGGGCGTTCGGTGGCTACACCTTC

J: TRBJ2-6
V: TRBV28
size: -
D: TRBD1
CDR3: CASVSGQGAGANVLTF
DNA: TGTGCCAGCGTGTCCGGACAGGGGGCTGGGGCCAACGTCCTGACTTTC

J: TRBJ2-1
V: TRBV5-1
size: -
D: TRBD1
CDR3: CASSLRKGATEQFF
DNA: TGCGCCAGCAGCCTACGCAAGGGGGCGACTGAGCAGTTCTTC

J: TRBJ2-2
V: TRBV6-5
size: -
D: TRBD1
CDR3: CASSPDRENTGELFF
DNA: TGTGCCAGCAGTCCCGACAGGGAGAACACCGGGGAGCTGTTTTTT

J: TRBJ1-6
V: TRBV27
size: -
D: TRBD1
CDR3: CASSPEGGHYNSPLHF
DNA: TGTGCCAGCAGCCCCGAAGGGGGCCATTATAATTCACCCCTCCACTTT

J: TRBJ2-1
V: TRBV5-1
size: -
D: TRBD1
CDR3: CASSMGQAAYNEQFF
DNA: TGCGCCAGCAGCATGGGACAGGCAGCCTACAATGAGCAGTTCTTC

J: TRBJ2-7
V: TRBV4-3
size: -
D: TRBD2
CDR3: CASSQDKTGGVYEQYF
DNA: TGCGCCAGCAGCCAAGATAAGACGGGGGGGGTCTACGAGCAGTACTTC

J: TRBJ2-7
V: TRBV30
size: -
D: -
CDR3: CAWSVWEKEQYF
DNA: TGTGCCTGGAGTGTGTGGGAGAAAGAGCAGTACTTC

J: TRBJ2-1
V: TRBV28
size: -
D: TRBD2
CDR3: CASIPSGRGEQFF
DNA: TGTGCCAGCATTCCAAGCGGGAGGGGTGAGCAGTTCTTC

J: TRBJ1-6
V: TRBV2
size: once
D: -
CDR3: CASSVGAGNSPLHF
DNA: TGTGCCAGCAGTGTTGGTGCAGGGAATTCACCCCTCCACTTT

J: TRBJ2-3
V: TRBV6-4
size: -
D: -
CDR3: CASSEDARGTQYF
DNA: TGTGCCAGCAGTGAAGACGCCCGAGGGACGCAGTATTTT

J: TRBJ2-2
V: TRBV14
size: -
D: TRBD2
CDR3: CASSPLQRASGDLAGELFF
DNA: TGTGCCAGCAGCCCTCTACAACGGGCTAGCGGGGATCTTGCCGGGGAGCTGTTTTTT

J: TRBJ2-7
V: TRBV4-3
size: -
D: TRBD1
CDR3: CASSQDPQGAGYEQYF
DNA: TGCGCCAGCAGCCAAGACCCCCAGGGGGCCGGGTACGAGCAGTACTTC

J: TRBJ2-2
V: TRBV9
size: -
D: TRBD2
CDR3: CASSVTSGRSNTGELFF
DNA: TGTGCCAGCAGCGTTACTAGCGGGAGATCGAACACCGGGGAGCTGTTTTTT

J: TRBJ2-3
V: TRBV19
size: -
D: -
CDR3: CASSIGISVDTQYF
DNA: TGTGCCAGTAGTATCGGGATCTCAGTGGATACGCAGTATTTT

J: TRBJ1-1
V: TRBV4-1
size: -
D: TRBD1
CDR3: CASSQTPGGTTEAFF
DNA: TGCGCCAGCAGCCAGACACCAGGGGGCACCACTGAAGCTTTCTTT